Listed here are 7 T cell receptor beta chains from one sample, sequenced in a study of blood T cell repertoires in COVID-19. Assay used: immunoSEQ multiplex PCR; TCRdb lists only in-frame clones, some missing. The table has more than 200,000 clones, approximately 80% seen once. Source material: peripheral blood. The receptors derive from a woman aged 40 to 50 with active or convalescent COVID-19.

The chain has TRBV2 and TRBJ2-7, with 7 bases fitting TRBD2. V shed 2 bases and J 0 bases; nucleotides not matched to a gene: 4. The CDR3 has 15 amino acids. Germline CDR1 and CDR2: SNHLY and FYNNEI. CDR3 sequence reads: CASSEWLADSYEQYF. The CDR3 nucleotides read TGTGCCAGCAGTGAATGGCTAGCGGACTCCTACGAGCAGTACTTC.

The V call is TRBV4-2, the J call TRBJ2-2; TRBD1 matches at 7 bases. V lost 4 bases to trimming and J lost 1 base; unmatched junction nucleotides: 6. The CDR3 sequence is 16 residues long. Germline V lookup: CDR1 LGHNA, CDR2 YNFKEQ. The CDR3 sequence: CASSLPGQRNTGELFF. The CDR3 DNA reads TGTGCCAGCAGCCTCCCGGGACAGAGGAACACCGGGGAGCTGTTTTTT.

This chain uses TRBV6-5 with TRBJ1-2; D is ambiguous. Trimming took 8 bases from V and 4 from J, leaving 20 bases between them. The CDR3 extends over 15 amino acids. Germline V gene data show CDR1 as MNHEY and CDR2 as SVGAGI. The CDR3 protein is CASGDGLEIGYGYTF. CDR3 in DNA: TGTGCCAGCGGCGACGGACTCGAAATTGGCTATGGCTACACCTTC.

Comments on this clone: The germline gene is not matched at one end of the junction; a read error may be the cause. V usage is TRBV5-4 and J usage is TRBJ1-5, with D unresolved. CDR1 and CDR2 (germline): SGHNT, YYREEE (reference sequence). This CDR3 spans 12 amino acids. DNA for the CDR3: TGTGCCAGCAGCTTGGACAATCTGCCCCAGCATTTT. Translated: CASSLDNLPQHF.

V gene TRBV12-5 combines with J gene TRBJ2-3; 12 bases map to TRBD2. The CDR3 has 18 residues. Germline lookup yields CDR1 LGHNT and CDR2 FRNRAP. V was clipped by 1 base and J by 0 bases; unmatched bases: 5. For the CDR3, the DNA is TGTGCTAGTGGTTTGGGGACTAGCGGGGACCCTAGCACAGATACGCAGTATTTT. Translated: CASGLGTSGDPSTDTQYF.

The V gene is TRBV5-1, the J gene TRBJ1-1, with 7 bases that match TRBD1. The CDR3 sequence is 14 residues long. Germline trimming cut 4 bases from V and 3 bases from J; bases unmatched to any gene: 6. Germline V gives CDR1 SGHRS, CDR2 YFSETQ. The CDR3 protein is CASSRGTGDTEAFF. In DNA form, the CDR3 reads TGCGCCAGCAGCCGCGGAACAGGGGACACTGAAGCTTTCTTT.

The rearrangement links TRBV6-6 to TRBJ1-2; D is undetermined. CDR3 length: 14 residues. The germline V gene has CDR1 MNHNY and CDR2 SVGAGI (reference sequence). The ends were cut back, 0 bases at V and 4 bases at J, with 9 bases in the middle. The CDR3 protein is CASSYSAEVYGYTF. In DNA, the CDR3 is TGTGCCAGCAGTTACTCGGCCGAAGTCTATGGCTACACCTTC.